These T cell receptor beta chains were read from a single sample in a study of Graves' ophthalmopathy and Graves' hyperthyroidism. TCRdb itself ran the multiplex PCR reads through MiXCR, one entry per CDR3 protein. In the table there are 500,000 to 800,000 distinct CDR3 sequences, about 38% of which are singletons. Sequencing was performed on peripheral blood. The receptor source for this set is an adult man with Graves' ophthalmopathy. Each CDR3 is given with its conserved first and last residue. Each record gives: D gene, clone size, V gene, J gene, CDR3 DNA, CDR3 protein. The D gene is left open where the match is weak. Not all rows give a size; the values are once, few, many and, for expanded clones, a class.

D: .; size: many; V: TRBV7-2; J: TRBJ1-2; DNA: TGTGCCAGCAGCTTAGCGGCAGGGCCTAACTATGGCTACACCTTC; CDR3: CASSLAAGPNYGYTF
D: .; size: many; V: TRBV24-1; J: TRBJ2-7; DNA: TGTGCCACCGCAACCCGGGACGCCGCCTACGAGCAGTACTTC; CDR3: CATATRDAAYEQYF
D: .; size: .; V: TRBV6-5; J: TRBJ2-7; DNA: TGTGCCAGCAGTTACGTCCGGGTCGGAGGGAACCCATACGAGCAGTACTTC; CDR3: CASSYVRVGGNPYEQYF
D: TRBD1; size: .; V: TRBV5-1; J: TRBJ1-4; DNA: TGCGCCAGCAGCCCCGGGACAGCCGTTAAAAATGAAAAACTGTTTTTT; CDR3: CASSPGTAVKNEKLFF
D: .; size: many; V: TRBV10-2; J: TRBJ2-2; DNA: TGCGCCAGCATTGCGGGGGCAAACACCGGGGAGCTGTTTTTT; CDR3: CASIAGANTGELFF
D: .; size: .; V: TRBV19; J: TRBJ2-3; DNA: TGTGCCAGTAGTAAGGGGACTGGCCCAGATACGCAGTATTTT; CDR3: CASSKGTGPDTQYF
D: .; size: .; V: TRBV12-5; J: TRBJ1-1; DNA: TGTGCTAGTGGTTTGGTAAGAAGCCTAAGGACAGCTATGAACACTGAAGCTTTCTTT; CDR3: CASGLVRSLRTAMNTEAFF
D: TRBD1; size: .; V: TRBV12-3/TRBV12-4; J: TRBJ1-4; DNA: TGTGCCAGCAGTACCCCCGGGACAGCGAGTAATGAAAAACTGTTTTTT; CDR3: CASSTPGTASNEKLFF
D: .; size: .; V: TRBV3-1; J: TRBJ2-2; DNA: TGTGCCAGCAGCCAAGTGTCTAGCCCCGGGGAGCTGTTTTTT; CDR3: CASSQVSSPGELFF
D: TRBD2; size: many; V: TRBV24-1; J: TRBJ2-5; DNA: TGTGCCACCCCCGGGGGGGGGATCCAAGAGACCCAGTACTTC; CDR3: CATPGGGIQETQYF
D: .; size: .; V: TRBV5-5; J: TRBJ1-2; DNA: TGTGCCAGCAGCTTGTTAATCGGATCTGACTATGGCTACACCTTC; CDR3: CASSLLIGSDYGYTF
D: TRBD1; size: many; V: TRBV2; J: TRBJ1-4; DNA: TGTGCCAGCAGCCTCGACAGGGGGAATGAAAAACTGTTTTTT; CDR3: CASSLDRGNEKLFF
D: TRBD1; size: .; V: TRBV12-3/TRBV12-4; J: TRBJ1-5; DNA: TGTGCCAGCAGTTTAGAGACAGGGCTCAATCAGCCCCAGCATTTT; CDR3: CASSLETGLNQPQHF
D: TRBD2; size: many; V: TRBV5-1; J: TRBJ2-5; DNA: TGCGCCAGCAGCAGGATTGGGGGACTATCCCAAGAGACCCAGTACTTC; CDR3: CASSRIGGLSQETQYF
D: .; size: many; V: TRBV7-3; J: TRBJ1-1; DNA: TGTGCCAGCAGCGGTGGGGGGGGGGCCACTGAAGCTTTCTTT; CDR3: CASSGGGGATEAFF
D: .; size: many; V: TRBV7-8; J: TRBJ1-5; DNA: TGTGCCAGCAGCCTACGGATAAGGGGTCCCAATCAGCCCCAGCATTTT; CDR3: CASSLRIRGPNQPQHF
D: .; size: many; V: TRBV7-9; J: TRBJ1-1; DNA: TGTGCCAGCAGCTTAGAGGTTTTTGGCACTGAAGCTTTCTTT; CDR3: CASSLEVFGTEAFF
D: .; size: many; V: TRBV19; J: TRBJ2-7; DNA: TGTGCCAGTAGGCAAGTGGGGGCCTCTTCCCACGAGCAGTACTTC; CDR3: CASRQVGASSHEQYF
D: TRBD1; size: .; V: TRBV12-3/TRBV12-4; J: TRBJ2-2; DNA: TGTGCCAGCAGTTGGACAGGCACCGGGGAGCTGTTTTTT; CDR3: CASSWTGTGELFF
D: .; size: .; V: TRBV29-1; J: TRBJ1-2; DNA: TGCAGCGTTGGACAGAAGGGATACTATGGCTACACCTTC; CDR3: CSVGQKGYYGYTF
D: .; size: .; V: TRBV12-3/TRBV12-4; J: TRBJ1-1; DNA: TGTGCCAGCAGTTCGCCGGACGGTGAAGCTTTCTTT; CDR3: CASSSPDGEAFF
D: TRBD1; size: many; V: TRBV10-2; J: TRBJ1-5; DNA: TGCGCCAGCAGAACGACAGGGGCGCCTAATCAGCCCCAGCATTTT; CDR3: CASRTTGAPNQPQHF
D: TRBD2; size: few; V: TRBV12-3/TRBV12-4; J: TRBJ2-7; DNA: TGTGCCAGCAGACCCCATGGGAGGGAGGATAAGTACGAGCAGTACTTC; CDR3: CASRPHGREDKYEQYF
D: .; size: many; V: TRBV19; J: TRBJ2-7; DNA: TGTGCCAGTAGTACAGGGACTTACGAGCAGTACTTC; CDR3: CASSTGTYEQYF
D: .; size: .; V: TRBV20-1; J: TRBJ2-2; DNA: TGCAGTGCCATTAGCGGGAACACCGGGGAGCTGTTTTTT; CDR3: CSAISGNTGELFF
D: TRBD1; size: .; V: TRBV5-5; J: TRBJ1-1; DNA: TGTGCCAGCACCCCGACAGGGACGTTCACTGAAGCTTTCTTT; CDR3: CASTPTGTFTEAFF
D: .; size: many; V: TRBV19; J: TRBJ1-5; DNA: TGTGCCAGTATATCCGGGACGGGTCAGCCCCAGCATTTT; CDR3: CASISGTGQPQHF
D: TRBD1; size: .; V: TRBV6-1; J: TRBJ1-2; DNA: TGTGCCAGCATAGGGACAGGGGTTGGCTATGGCTACACCTTC; CDR3: CASIGTGVGYGYTF
D: .; size: few; V: TRBV7-7; J: TRBJ2-2; DNA: TGTGCCAGCAGCGAGATAGAATCCACCGGGGAGCTGTTTTTT; CDR3: CASSEIESTGELFF
D: TRBD1; size: many; V: TRBV5-1; J: TRBJ2-5; DNA: TGCGCCAGCAGCTGGACAGGGGGCCCCCAAGAGACCCAGTACTTC; CDR3: CASSWTGGPQETQYF
D: TRBD1; size: many; V: TRBV2; J: TRBJ1-3; DNA: TGTGCCAGCAGACCCACAGGGGCAGGAAACACCATATATTTT; CDR3: CASRPTGAGNTIYF
D: .; size: few; V: TRBV10-3; J: TRBJ2-7; DNA: TGTGCCATCGCTGGCACTCCTAGGGACTGGGGGGCCTACGAGCAGTACTTC; CDR3: CAIAGTPRDWGAYEQYF
D: TRBD1; size: many; V: TRBV12-3/TRBV12-4; J: TRBJ1-6; DNA: TGTGCCAGCAGGGACAGGGGTGAAAATTCACCCCTCCACTTT; CDR3: CASRDRGENSPLHF
D: .; size: many; V: TRBV29-1; J: TRBJ2-7; DNA: TGCAGCGCCCAGGAGGACGGGTGGTTCGAGCAGTACTTC; CDR3: CSAQEDGWFEQYF
D: TRBD1; size: .; V: TRBV19; J: TRBJ1-2; DNA: TGTGCCCCCCAGAGTTGGGCAGGGGGAGGCTACACCTTC; CDR3: CAPQSWAGGGYTF
D: .; size: .; V: TRBV19; J: TRBJ2-2; DNA: TGTGCCAGTAGTATAGAAGTACGGGGCACCGGGGAGCTGTTTTTT; CDR3: CASSIEVRGTGELFF
D: TRBD2; size: few; V: TRBV15; J: TRBJ2-1; DNA: TGTGCCACCAGCAGAGGAGCGGGACCCTACAATGAGCAGTTCTTC; CDR3: CATSRGAGPYNEQFF
D: TRBD2; size: many; V: TRBV9; J: TRBJ2-7; DNA: TGTGCCAGCAGCGTAGGGAGCGGGAGGGCCGACGAGCAGTACTTC; CDR3: CASSVGSGRADEQYF
D: .; size: .; V: TRBV7-2; J: TRBJ2-7; DNA: TGTGCCAGCAGCTTAGTTAACCCGTCCTACGAGCAGTACTTC; CDR3: CASSLVNPSYEQYF
D: TRBD1; size: .; V: TRBV19; J: TRBJ2-7; DNA: TGTGCCAGTAGTATCCCGGGACAGGGGGCGCTGAAGCAGTACTTC; CDR3: CASSIPGQGALKQYF
D: .; size: few; V: TRBV3-1; J: TRBJ2-5; DNA: TGTGCCAGCAGCCCCCTCTACCAAGAGACCCAGTACTTC; CDR3: CASSPLYQETQYF
D: TRBD1; size: many; V: TRBV10-3; J: TRBJ2-7; DNA: TGTGCCATCAGTTCTTATGACAGGGGGTACGAGCAGTACTTC; CDR3: CAISSYDRGYEQYF
D: .; size: few; V: TRBV13; J: TRBJ2-5; DNA: TGTGCCAGCAGTCTTGGACACACCCAAGAGACCCAGTACTTC; CDR3: CASSLGHTQETQYF
D: .; size: few; V: TRBV24-1; J: TRBJ2-3; DNA: TGTGCCAGCAGACCCGGACCGGGGACAGATACGCAGTATTTT; CDR3: CASRPGPGTDTQYF
D: .; size: .; V: TRBV12-3/TRBV12-4; J: TRBJ1-2; DNA: TGTGCCAGCAGTTTAGAGGGGGGGGCTGGAGGCTACACCTTC; CDR3: CASSLEGGAGGYTF
D: .; size: many; V: TRBV7-9; J: TRBJ2-5; DNA: TGTGCCAGCAGCCGAGACGGAGAAGAGACCCAGTACTTC; CDR3: CASSRDGEETQYF
D: .; size: many; V: TRBV5-8; J: TRBJ1-5; DNA: TGTGCCAGCAGCCGAGGGGACGGACGCAATCAGCCCCAGCATTTT; CDR3: CASSRGDGRNQPQHF
D: TRBD1; size: .; V: TRBV6-6; J: TRBJ2-7; DNA: TGTGCCAGCAGTTACGCAGGGGGCAACGAGCAGTACTTC; CDR3: CASSYAGGNEQYF
D: .; size: few; V: TRBV6-5; J: TRBJ2-7; DNA: TGTGCCAGAGTCAGGGCAGAGGACTCCTACGAGCAGTACTTC; CDR3: CARVRAEDSYEQYF
D: TRBD2; size: many; V: TRBV7-2; J: TRBJ2-5; DNA: TGTGCCAGCAGCTTATCACTAGCGGAGACCCAGTACTTC; CDR3: CASSLSLAETQYF
D: TRBD1; size: .; V: TRBV5-6; J: TRBJ1-4; DNA: TGTGCCAGCAGATACAGGGGTTCTAGTGAAAAACTGTTTTTT; CDR3: CASRYRGSSEKLFF
D: .; size: .; V: TRBV20-1; J: TRBJ1-5; DNA: TGCAGTGCGCGACTAGCGGGGTGGCCCCAGCATTTT; CDR3: CSARLAGWPQHF
D: TRBD1; size: many; V: TRBV15; J: TRBJ1-2; DNA: TGTGCCACCAGCAGCGCCTCAGGGGGCCCTACTCGCTTC; CDR3: CATSSASGGPTRF
D: .; size: many; V: TRBV29-1; J: TRBJ2-2; DNA: TGCAGCGTTGGCTCCCGGGCTTCATCCGCGAACACCGGGGAGCTGTTTTTT; CDR3: CSVGSRASSANTGELFF
D: TRBD2; size: .; V: TRBV6-5; J: TRBJ2-5; DNA: TGTGCCAGCAGTTACAACACCGGCCCGGGACTAGCGGGGAAAGAGACCCAGTACTTC; CDR3: CASSYNTGPGLAGKETQYF
D: .; size: few; V: TRBV5-6; J: TRBJ1-5; DNA: TGTGCCAGCAGCTTGGTACGAGCGGGGGCTAGCAATCAGCCCCAGCATTTT; CDR3: CASSLVRAGASNQPQHF
D: TRBD2; size: .; V: TRBV10-3; J: TRBJ2-7; DNA: TGTGCCATCAGTGAGAGCGGGGTGGTCTCCTACGAGCAGTACTTC; CDR3: CAISESGVVSYEQYF
D: TRBD1; size: few; V: TRBV12-3/TRBV12-4; J: TRBJ2-2; DNA: TGTGCCAGCAGTTCTCCGGACAGGGTCAACACCGGGGAGCTGTTTTTT; CDR3: CASSSPDRVNTGELFF
D: TRBD2; size: .; V: TRBV7-8; J: TRBJ2-5; DNA: TGTGCCAGCAGCTTTGTAGGGGCTAGCGGAGAGACCCAGTACTTC; CDR3: CASSFVGASGETQYF